This T cell receptor beta chain was observed in a study of blood T cell repertoires in COVID-19. Study in general: There were acute and convalescent COVID-19 samples, and they came from the United States, Italy and Spain. Sources were T cells, B-cell-depleted T cells, or PBMCs; the material itself was cDNA or gDNA.

V dropped 6 bases and J dropped 4 bases, with 10 bases sitting between them. CDR3 length: 13 amino acids. The germline V gene has CDR1 SGHTA and CDR2 FQGNSA. Original processing methods: For nucleated cells, counts were estimated from reference gene primer amplification. Here immunoSEQ multiplex PCR was the method, and the copy in TCRdb shows in-frame clones only, minus some. V, J and clone size are those of that table, while D and trimming were read from the DNA. The sample comprises about 110,000 clones, 84% of which are singletons, and about 4.2% rests with the top ten. This receptor was taken from a human donor in a cohort sampled during active COVID-19. Specimen: peripheral blood. This rearrangement joins TRBV7-2 to TRBJ1-5; TRBD1 might be the D (5 bases). The CDR3 reads CASRGVGNQPQHF. The DNA for the CDR3 is TGTGCCAGCAGAGGGGTGGGGAATCAGCCCCAGCATTTT.